This T cell receptor (beta chain) was found in a study of response to subunit inactivated influenza vaccine (dated by TCRdb to between 2018 and 2020). About the investigation overall: Deep quantitative profiling of the T cell receptor repertoire was used in the study to follow responses to a trivalent subunit inactivated influenza vaccine. Findings and caveats that apply to the study as a whole: It was suggested by the authors that each seasonal influenza vaccination may recruit only a limited number of new T cells.

The CDR1 and CDR2 encoded by the germline V gene (reference sequence) are DFQATT and SNEGSKA. V loses 0 bases, J loses 0 bases, and the germline ends lie 12 bases apart. The CDR3 measures 15 amino acids from cysteine to phenylalanine. The read is trimmed to its CDR3 DNA, 45 bases read in frame from base 1. Library generation was performed with RT-PCR. Sequencing instrument: Illumina HiSeq 2500. TCRdb's own reprocessing of the public reads used fastp at Q25 and MiXCR and kept productive beta chains. Each CDR3 protein appears once, grouped with its most common genes and DNA. The sample records almost 250,000 distinct CDR3 sequences, 9.5% to 15% of which are singletons. The top ten clones comprise approximately 8.4% of the sample. In its sample, this clonotype was seen many times. The clone's antigen remains unknown. No quality values exist for individual bases; no much larger clone is one base distant.

The clonotype was recovered from a man in his fifties who received an inactivated influenza vaccine. Donor details come from another sample of the same person, matched by shared clones. The chain couples TRBV20-1 to TRBJ2-7; a tentative D call is TRBD2 (5 bases match). The sample consisted of non-naive T cells sorted from PBMCs, taken roughly 15 days before vaccination. Interpreted using the paper, the cell subset or site label stands for: memory T cell fraction. The CDR3: CSAREGQRNSYEQYF. The DNA is TGCAGTGCTAGAGAAGGCCAGCGGAACTCCTACGAGCAGTACTTC.